Presented here are 9 T cell receptor beta chains from one specimen sequenced in a study of T-cell memory formation after mild COVID-19 (dated by TCRdb to 2020 to 2023). Preparation of the library involved 5' RACE. Data came from an Illumina NovaSeq 6000. TCRdb cleaned the public reads at Q25 with fastp, built clones with MiXCR and kept in-frame beta chains. Identical CDR3 protein sequences are pooled into one entry, listed with their most common genes and DNA. The sample table contains roughly 600,000 distinct CDR3 sequences; only one count was recorded for about 20% of them. Of the sample, 12% is held by the ten largest clones. Sequenced material: PBMCs or a T cell subset sorted from them (not recorded which). The receptors stem from an adult woman who had mild COVID-19 (a few samples of this study predate the infection). The sample titles of this study are shuffled in the database, so cell type and time point are left out; the donor was told from shared clones.

This clonotype was seen a handful of times. This sequence joins TRBV20-1 and TRBJ1-2; maybe TRBD1 (6 bases). The V end lost 3 bases, the J end lost 4 bases, and 15 bases lay between the germline ends. Germline V gives CDR1 DFQATT, CDR2 SNEGSKA (reference sequence). The CDR3 consists of 14 residues. Here the CDR3 DNA reads TGCAGTGCTAGGAGCTATGACAGGCCCTATGGCTACACCTTC. Translation: CSARSYDRPYGYTF.

This clonotype was detected only a few times. The chain has TRBV15 and TRBJ2-1; D gene unclear. Germline CDR1 reads LNHNV; CDR2 reads YYDKDF (reference sequence). Between the trimmed V and J ends, which lost 0 bases and 7 bases, there was a span of 10 bases. The CDR3 totals 14 residues. CDR3 in DNA: TGTGCCACCAGCAGAGATAACAGCTTGAATGAGCAGTTCTTC. It codes for CATSRDNSLNEQFF.

V gene TRBV29-1 combines with J gene TRBJ2-5; a weak D match, TRBD1 (6 bases). CDR1 is SQVTM and CDR2 is ANQGSEA in the germline V gene. V dropped 0 bases and J dropped 5 bases, with 10 bases sitting between them. This CDR3 has 13 residues. In nucleotides, the CDR3 is TGCAGCGTTGAAGAAGGGCAGGGGGAGACCCAGTACTTC. It is translated as CSVEEGQGETQYF.

The chain combines TRBV29-1 with TRBJ2-5; D is unresolved. Trimming left V 7 bases short and J 5 bases short, with 11 bases between. The germline V gene encodes CDR1 SQVTM and CDR2 ANQGSEA. The CDR3 is 11 amino acids. The CDR3 region is CSGFLRETQYF. The CDR3 region has the DNA TGCAGCGGGTTTTTGCGGGAGACCCAGTACTTC.

The rearrangement uses TRBV11-2 and TRBJ2-7; 11 bases are a match to TRBD2. There are 15 residues in the CDR3. J was trimmed by 2 bases and V by 3 bases; bases with no gene match: 3. The germline CDR1 and CDR2 sequences are SGHAT and FQNNGV. The CDR3 loop is CASSFVAGGAYEQYF. As DNA, the CDR3 is TGTGCCAGCAGCTTTGTAGCGGGAGGGGCCTACGAGCAGTACTTC.

This clonotype was detected many times. The gene calls are TRBV27 and TRBJ2-7; D is perhaps TRBD1 or TRBD2 (6 bases each). The CDR3 is made up of 14 amino acids. V dropped 4 bases and J dropped 0 bases, with 10 bases sitting between them. The germline V gene encodes CDR1 MNHEY and CDR2 SMNVEV (reference sequence). CDR3 loop: CASSWGATSYEQYF. CDR3 coding DNA: TGTGCCAGCAGTTGGGGGGCTACCTCCTACGAGCAGTACTTC.

There are a few counts of this clonotype. This chain uses TRBV3-1 with TRBJ1-6; D is possibly TRBD1 (6 bases). Trimming stripped 0 bases from V and 10 bases from J, with 16 bases between. CDR1 is LGHDT and CDR2 is YNNKEL in the germline V gene (reference sequence). There are 16 residues in the CDR3. CDR3 residues: CASSQDVGRGRSPLHF. The CDR3 bases are TGTGCCAGCAGCCAAGATGTTGGCAGGGGTAGGTCACCCCTCCACTTT.

The chain uses TRBV6-5 and TRBJ2-4; TRBD1 agrees at 12 bases. There are 17 residues in the CDR3. CDR1 and CDR2 (germline): MNHEY, SVGAGI. V dropped 6 bases and J dropped 2; count of bases not matched to a gene: 8. CDR3 in amino acids: CASRREGTGGSKNIQYF. The CDR3 DNA follows: TGTGCCAGCAGACGGGAAGGGACAGGGGGCTCCAAAAACATTCAGTACTTC.

V gene TRBV2 combines with J gene TRBJ1-5; tentative D call: TRBD1 (5 bases). The CDR3 sequence is 15 residues long. Trimming left V 7 bases short and J 4 bases short, with 17 bases between. CDR1 SNHLY and CDR2 FYNNEI come from the germline V gene. The CDR3 nucleotides are TGTGCCAGCACCCTTCAGGGTAGAGCTAATCAGCCCCAGCATTTT. Protein product: CASTLQGRANQPQHF. The full variable domain, completed using reference TRBV2 and TRBJ1-5, is EPEVTQTPSHQVTQMGQEVILRCVPISNHLYFYWYRQILGQKVEFLVSFYNNEISEKSEIFDDQFSVERPDGSNFTLKIRSTKLEDSAMYFCASTLQGRANQPQHFGDGTRLSIL.